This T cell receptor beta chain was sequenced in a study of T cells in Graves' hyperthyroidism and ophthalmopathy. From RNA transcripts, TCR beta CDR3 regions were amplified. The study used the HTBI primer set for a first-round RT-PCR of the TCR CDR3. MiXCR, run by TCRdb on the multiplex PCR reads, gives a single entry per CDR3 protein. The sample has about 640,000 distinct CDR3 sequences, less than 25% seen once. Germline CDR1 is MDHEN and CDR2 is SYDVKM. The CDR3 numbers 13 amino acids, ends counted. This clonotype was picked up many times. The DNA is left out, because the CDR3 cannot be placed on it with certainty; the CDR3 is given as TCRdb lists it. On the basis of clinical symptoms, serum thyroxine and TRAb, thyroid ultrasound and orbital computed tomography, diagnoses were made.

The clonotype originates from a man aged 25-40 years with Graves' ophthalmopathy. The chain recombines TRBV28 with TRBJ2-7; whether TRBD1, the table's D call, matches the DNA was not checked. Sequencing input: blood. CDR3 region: CASSSSDSYEQYF.